This entry features one TCR beta chain sequence. Trimming took 5 bases from V and 6 from J; bases not matched to a gene: 5. The CDR3 totals 13 residues. Germline V CDR1 and CDR2: SGHDT, YYEEEE. Exclusion applied to patients with autoimmune disease history or systemic immunosuppression. This entry is derived from a study of OX40 agonist ivuxolimab in advanced cancers. Study overall: At 0.01 to 10 mg/kg, ivuxolimab was administered intravenously to patients every 2 weeks.

Profiled with immunoSEQ multiplex PCR; TCRdb holds only in-frame clones, not every one. The sample records some 18,000 clones, approximately 85% being singletons. The sequences come from CD4+ or CD8+ T cells sorted from blood, collected in a trial of the OX40 agonist ivuxolimab. The chain joins TRBV5-6 to TRBJ2-4; 7 nucleotides match TRBD1. The clonotype comes from an adult with an advanced solid tumor such as melanoma, head and neck, liver or kidney cancer. Here the CDR3 DNA reads TGTGCCAGCAGTCGGGACAGTACAAACATTCAGTACTTC. Encoded protein: CASSRDSTNIQYF. Complete variable domain (other parts from reference TRBV5-6 and TRBJ2-4): DAGVTQSPTHLIKTRGQQVTLRCSPKSGHDTVSWYQQALGQGPQFIFQYYEEEERQRGNFPDRFSGHQFPNYSSELNVNALLLGDSALYLCASSRDSTNIQYFGAGTRLSVL.